The following is a TCR beta chain sequence with its context. PCR employed 60 Vbeta and 13 Jbeta primers. Here immunoSEQ multiplex PCR was the method, and the copy in TCRdb shows in-frame clones only, minus some. The sample yields 280,000 or so clones, roughly 90% seen once. The germline V and J ends were trimmed by 0 bases and 10 bases, with 10 bases remaining between them. Germline assignment: CDR1 WNHNN and CDR2 SYGVQD (reference sequence). CDR3 size: 13 residues. This sample was taken from a study of cytomegalovirus exposure and HLA in healthy donors. The chain links TRBV10-1 to TRBJ2-1; D is unclear. Sample: PBMCs. The TCR was taken from a woman aged 18-30 years in good health and CMV-seronegative. This CDR3 is CASSESQIGEQFF. CDR3 nucleotides: TGCGCCAGCAGTGAGTCACAGATAGGAGAGCAGTTCTTC.